This T cell receptor beta chain was obtained from a study of response to subunit inactivated influenza vaccine. General study results and limits: There was a suggestion from the authors that each seasonal influenza vaccination recruits few new T cells.

Germline CDR1 KGHDR, CDR2 SFDVKD. Trimming shortened V by 0 bases and J by 5 bases, and 12 bases separated the two germline ends. The CDR3 spans 15 residues. TCRdb used MiXCR to reprocess the RT-PCR reads, holding one entry per CDR3 protein. This sample has 860,000 or so distinct CDR3 sequences; about 20% occur once, and the top ten carry roughly 10%. This clonotype was detected only a few times. Antigen specificity is unknown. This receptor was taken from a man aged 50 to 59 who received an inactivated influenza vaccine. The rearrangement joins TRBV24-1 to TRBJ2-5; TRBD2 might be the D (5 bases). Sequencing used PBMCs from blood, obtained more than 4 days after vaccination. CDR3 coding DNA: TGTGCCACCAGTGATTTGCACGCCGGCGGGGAGACCCAGTACTTC. Encoded protein: CATSDLHAGGETQYF.